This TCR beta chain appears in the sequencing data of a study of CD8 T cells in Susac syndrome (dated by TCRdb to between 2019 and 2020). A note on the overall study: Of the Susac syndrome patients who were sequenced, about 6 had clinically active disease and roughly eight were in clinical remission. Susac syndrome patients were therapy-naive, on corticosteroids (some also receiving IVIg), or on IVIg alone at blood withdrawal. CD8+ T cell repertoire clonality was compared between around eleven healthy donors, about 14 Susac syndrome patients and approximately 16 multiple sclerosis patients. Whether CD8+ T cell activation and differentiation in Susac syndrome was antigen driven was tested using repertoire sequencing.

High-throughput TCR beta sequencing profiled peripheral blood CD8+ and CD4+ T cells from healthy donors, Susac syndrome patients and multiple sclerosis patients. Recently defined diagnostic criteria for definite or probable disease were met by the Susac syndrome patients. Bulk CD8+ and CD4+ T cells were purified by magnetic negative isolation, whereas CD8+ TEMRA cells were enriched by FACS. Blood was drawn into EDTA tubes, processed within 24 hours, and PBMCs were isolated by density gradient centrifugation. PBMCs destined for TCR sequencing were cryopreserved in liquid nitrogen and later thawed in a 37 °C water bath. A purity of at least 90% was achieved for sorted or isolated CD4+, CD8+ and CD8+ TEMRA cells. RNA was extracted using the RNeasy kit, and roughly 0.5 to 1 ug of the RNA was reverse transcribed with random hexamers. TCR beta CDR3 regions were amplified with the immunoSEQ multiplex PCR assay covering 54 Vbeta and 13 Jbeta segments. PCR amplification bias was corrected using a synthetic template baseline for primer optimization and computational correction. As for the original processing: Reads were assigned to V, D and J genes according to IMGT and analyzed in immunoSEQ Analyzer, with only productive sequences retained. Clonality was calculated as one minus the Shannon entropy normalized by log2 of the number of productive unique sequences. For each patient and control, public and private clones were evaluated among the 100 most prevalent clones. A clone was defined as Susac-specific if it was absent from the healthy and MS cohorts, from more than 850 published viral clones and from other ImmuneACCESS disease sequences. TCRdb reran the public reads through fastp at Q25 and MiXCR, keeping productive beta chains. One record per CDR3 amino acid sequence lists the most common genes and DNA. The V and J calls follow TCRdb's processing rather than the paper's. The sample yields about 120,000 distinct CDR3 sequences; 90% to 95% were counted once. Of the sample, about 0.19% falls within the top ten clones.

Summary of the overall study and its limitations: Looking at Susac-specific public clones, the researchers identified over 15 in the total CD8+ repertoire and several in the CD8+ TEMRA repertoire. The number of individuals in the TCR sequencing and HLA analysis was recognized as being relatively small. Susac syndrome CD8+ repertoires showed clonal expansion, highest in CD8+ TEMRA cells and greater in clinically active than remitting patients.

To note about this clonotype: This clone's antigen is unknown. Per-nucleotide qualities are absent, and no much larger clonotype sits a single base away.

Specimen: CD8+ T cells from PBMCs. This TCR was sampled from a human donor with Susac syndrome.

The CDR3 here reads CATSRAGAGEGTEAFF. The base sequence is TGTGCCACCAGCAGAGCGGGAGCAGGGGAGGGCACTGAAGCTTTCTTT. Recombination linked TRBV15 to TRBJ1-1, and the D gene may be TRBD1, 6 bases matching. The germline V gene (reference sequence) supplies CDR1 LNHNV and CDR2 YYDKDF. V loses 1 base, J loses 4 bases, and the germline ends lie 16 bases apart. The CDR3 runs 16 residues from the cysteine to the phenylalanine. Only the CDR3 DNA is retained, 48 bases long and in frame from the first base.